The 11 T cell receptor beta chains listed next were all sequenced from one sample in a study of T-cell reconstitution after alpha-beta-depleted transplantation in children. The library targeted TCRbeta and was prepared with unique molecular identifiers. Using its own MiXCR run on the PCR reads, TCRdb lists one record per CDR3 protein. The repertoire consists of about a million distinct CDR3 sequences, with about 29% occurring once and the leading ten covering more than 25%. Sequences were derived from PBMCs, mostly from graft donor cells, sampled 360 days after TCRalphabeta/CD19-depleted stem cell transplant. These receptors were collected from a boy younger than two who had a stem cell transplant for SCID, so the T cells may come from the graft donor.

V gene TRBV28 combines with J gene TRBJ2-3; possibly TRBD1 or TRBD2 for D (6 bases each). The CDR3 totals 13 residues. In germline, CDR1 is MDHEN, CDR2 SYDVKM. Trimming shortened V by 4 bases and J by 4 bases, and 9 bases separated the two germline ends. The CDR3 sequence is CASSSGAADTQYF. CDR3 sequence (DNA): TGTGCCAGCAGTTCGGGGGCGGCAGATACGCAGTATTTT.

The chain joins TRBV27 to TRBJ2-1; 7 nucleotides match TRBD2. Germline CDR1 and CDR2: MNHEY and SMNVEV (reference sequence). The CDR3 is made up of 14 amino acids. Trimming at V came to 2 bases and at J to 4 bases, leaving 2 bases not matched to a gene. The CDR3 region has the DNA TGTGCCAGCAGTTTAACTAGCGCTTACAATGAGCAGTTCTTC. Its protein product is CASSLTSAYNEQFF.

In this sample, this clonotype turned up a few times. The chain is built from TRBV10-3 and TRBJ2-5; D call uncertain. The germline CDR1 and CDR2 sequences are ENHRY and SYGVKD. The CDR3 consists of 14 residues. The V gene lost 0 bases and the J gene lost 5 bases, with 10 bases spanning the gap. The CDR3 nucleotides read TGTGCCATCAGTGAGTCGAGGAATCCCGAGACCCAGTACTTC. Protein sequence: CAISESRNPETQYF.

This clonotype was recorded many times. J is TRBJ1-1 and V is TRBV21-1. TRBV21-1 represents a pseudogene. The CDR3 loop spans 15 amino acids. CDR3 in amino acids: CASAPPDLKNTEAFF. For the CDR3, the DNA is TGTGCCAGCGCTCCTCCGGACTTAAAGAACACTGAAGCTTTCTTT.

This clonotype has a count of ten or more. V gene TRBV25-1 combines with J gene TRBJ2-1; tentatively, D is TRBD1 (6 bases). The length of the CDR3 is 14 residues. Germline V gene sequence: CDR1 MGHDK, CDR2 SYGVNS. Trimming removed 6 bases at V and 9 bases at J, with 18 bases between. CDR3 amino acids: CASREIGGRGEQFF. CDR3 bases: TGTGCCAGCAGAGAGATAGGGGGACGGGGTGAGCAGTTCTTC. Supplemented by reference TRBV25-1 and TRBJ2-1, the full variable domain reads EADIYQTPRYLVIGTGKKITLECSQTMGHDKMYWYQQDPGMELHLIHYSYGVNSTEKGDLSSESTVSRIRTEHFPLTLESARPSHTSQYLCASREIGGRGEQFFGPGTRLTVL.

As for this clonotype: The junction departs from germline at one end; a sequencing error may be responsible. This chain joins TRBV7-2 and TRBJ2-5; D is uncertain. The CDR3 spans 14 residues. Germline CDR1 and CDR2: SGHTA and FQGNSA. CDR3 nucleotide sequence: TGTGCCAGCACCTTATATCAGGCACAAGAGACCCAGTACTTC. Residues: CASTLYQAQETQYF. Supplemented by reference TRBV7-2 and TRBJ2-5, the full variable domain reads GAGVSQSPSNKVTEKGKDVELRCDPISGHTALYWYRQSLGQGLEFLIYFQGNSAPDKSGLPSDRFSAERTGGSVSTLTIQRTQQEDSAVYLCASTLYQAQETQYFGPGTRLLVL.

The chain couples TRBV10-3 to TRBJ1-2; D may be TRBD1 (5 bases). This CDR3 region has 14 residues. The germline V gene has CDR1 ENHRY and CDR2 SYGVKD. Deletions cut 5 bases from V and 5 bases from J, with 15 bases between. The CDR3 nucleotides are TGTGCCATCAGTCCAGGGACTTTAGGGTATGGCTACACCTTC. The encoded protein is CAISPGTLGYGYTF.

The chain has TRBV27 and TRBJ2-1, with D unresolved. Between the trimmed V and J ends, which lost 5 bases and 5 bases, there was a span of 13 bases. CDR1 is MNHEY and CDR2 is SMNVEV in the germline V gene (reference sequence). The CDR3 contains 14 residues. In DNA form, the CDR3 reads TGTGCCAGCAGTCGCGCTGGGAAAAACAATGAGCAGTTCTTC. It encodes CASSRAGKNNEQFF.

Here the CDR3 reads CSAEEGHPPTGELFF. In DNA form, the CDR3 reads TGCAGTGCTGAAGAGGGCCACCCACCCACCGGGGAGCTGTTTTTT. This rearrangement joins TRBV20-1 to TRBJ2-2; D perhaps matches TRBD2 (5 bases). The CDR3 length is 15 residues. V was clipped by 5 bases and J by 4 bases, with 17 bases between them. The germline gives CDR1 DFQATT, CDR2 SNEGSKA (reference sequence).

This clonotype appeared many times. This chain uses TRBV4-1 with TRBJ2-5; D is perhaps TRBD1 (6 bases). Germline CDR1 reads MGHRA; CDR2 reads YSYEKL. Trimming shortened V by 1 base and J by 2 bases, and 8 bases separated the two germline ends. This CDR3 has 14 residues. For the CDR3, the DNA is TGCGCCAGCAGCCAAGGGGACAAGCAAGAGACCCAGTACTTC. This codes for CASSQGDKQETQYF.

The chain employs TRBV12-3 or TRBV12-4 and TRBJ1-1; D unclear. The length of the CDR3 is 17 residues. Trimming stripped 1 base from V and 4 bases from J, with 19 bases between. The CDR3 DNA follows: TGTGCCAGCAGTTTAGAATTCGCTTTGCGGGTGAGCACTGAAGCTTTCTTT. It yields the protein CASSLEFALRVSTEAFF.